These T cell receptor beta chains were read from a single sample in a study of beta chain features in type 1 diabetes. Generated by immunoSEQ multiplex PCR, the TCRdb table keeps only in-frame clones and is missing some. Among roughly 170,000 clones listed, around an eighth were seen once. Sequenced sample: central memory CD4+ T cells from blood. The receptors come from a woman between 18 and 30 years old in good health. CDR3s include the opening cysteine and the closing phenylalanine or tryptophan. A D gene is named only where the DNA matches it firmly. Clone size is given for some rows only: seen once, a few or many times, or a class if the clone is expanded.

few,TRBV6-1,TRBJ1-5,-,CASSEFGTQDEQPQHF,TGTGCCAGCAGTGAATTTGGCACCCAAGATGAACAGCCCCAGCATTTT
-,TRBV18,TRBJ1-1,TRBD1,CASTGDFQLGNTEAFF,TGTGCCAGCACAGGGGACTTTCAACTTGGGAACACTGAAGCTTTCTTT
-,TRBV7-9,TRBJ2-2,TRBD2,CASSFPRAGGNTGELFF,TGTGCCAGCAGCTTCCCGAGGGCGGGAGGTAACACCGGGGAGCTGTTTTTT
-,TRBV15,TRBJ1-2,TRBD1,CATSRDVGDRADYGYTF,TGTGCCACCAGCAGGGACGTGGGGGACAGGGCGGACTATGGCTACACCTTC
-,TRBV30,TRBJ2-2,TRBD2,CAWSELAGFLNTGELFF,TGTGCCTGGAGCGAACTAGCGGGATTTCTGAACACCGGGGAGCTGTTTTTT
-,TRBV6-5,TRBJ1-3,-,CASSSPRFVSGNTIYF,TGTGCCAGCAGTTCTCCCCGTTTCGTCTCTGGAAACACCATATATTTT
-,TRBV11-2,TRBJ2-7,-,CASSPQGSSYEQYF,TGTGCCAGCAGCCCTCAGGGTAGCTCCTACGAGCAATACTTC
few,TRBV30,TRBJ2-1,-,CAWSGGSAHNEQFF,TGTGCCTGGAGTGGGGGTAGCGCTCACAATGAGCAGTTCTTC
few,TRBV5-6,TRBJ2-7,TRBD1,CASSFGDRVSYEQYF,TGTGCCAGCAGCTTCGGGGACAGAGTCTCCTACGAGCAGTACTTC
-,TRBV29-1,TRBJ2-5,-,CSVQGKARKETQYF,TGCAGCGTGCAGGGGAAGGCTAGAAAAGAGACCCAGTACTTC
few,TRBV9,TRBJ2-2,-,CASSVVGQATGELFF,TGTGCCAGCAGCGTAGTGGGGCAGGCCACCGGGGAGCTGTTTTTT
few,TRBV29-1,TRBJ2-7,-,CSASRGHGYEQYF,TGCAGTGCCTCCAGGGGCCACGGCTACGAGCAGTACTTC
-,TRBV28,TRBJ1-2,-,CASTLGRGDYGYTF,TGTGCCAGCACGTTGGGGCGCGGGGACTATGGCTACACCTTC
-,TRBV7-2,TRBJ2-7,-,CASNPQGTYEQYF,TGTGCCAGCAACCCCCAGGGGACCTACGAGCAGTACTTC
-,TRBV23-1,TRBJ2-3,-,CASSQSIHPGRTDTQYF,TGCGCCAGCAGTCAATCGATCCATCCAGGCCGCACAGATACGCAGTATTTT
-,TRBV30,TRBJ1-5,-,CAWSVLDTPRQPQHF,TGTGCCTGGAGTGTACTGGATACCCCGCGGCAGCCCCAGCATTTT
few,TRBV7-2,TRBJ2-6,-,CASSLAHRASGANVLTF,TGTGCCAGCAGCTTAGCGCACAGGGCGAGCGGGGCCAACGTCCTGACTTTC
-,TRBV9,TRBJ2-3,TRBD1,CASSVGWTGSTDTQYF,TGTGCCAGCAGCGTAGGGTGGACAGGGAGTACAGATACGCAGTATTTT
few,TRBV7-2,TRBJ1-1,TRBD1,CASSSTSGGRTEAFF,TGTGCCAGCAGCTCGACCTCAGGGGGTAGGACTGAAGCTTTCTTT
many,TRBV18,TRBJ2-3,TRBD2,CASSPLGAGGTDTQYF,TGTGCCAGCTCACCACTTGGTGCGGGAGGCACAGATACGCAGTATTTT
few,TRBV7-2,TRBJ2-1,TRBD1,CASSRQGYNEQFF,TGTGCCAGCAGCCGACAGGGTTACAATGAGCAGTTCTTC
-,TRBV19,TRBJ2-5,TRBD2,CASSPIGTSGREETQYF,TGTGCCAGTAGTCCAATCGGGACTAGCGGGAGGGAAGAGACCCAGTACTTC
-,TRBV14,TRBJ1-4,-,CASSQRNGLYEKLFF,TGTGCCAGCAGCCAACGGAACGGGTTATATGAAAAACTGTTTTTT
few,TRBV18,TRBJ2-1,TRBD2,CASSPEGLAGREQFF,TGTGCCAGCTCACCAGAGGGACTAGCGGGAAGGGAGCAGTTCTTC
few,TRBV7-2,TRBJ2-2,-,CASGAVSTGELFF,TGTGCCAGCGGTGCGGTTTCCACCGGGGAGCTGTTTTTT
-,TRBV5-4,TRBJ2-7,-,CASSLDLDPYEQYF,TGTGCCAGCAGCTTAGATCTAGATCCCTACGAGCAGTACTTC